This is a list of T cell receptor beta chains from one sample in a study of blood T cell repertoires in COVID-19. Clones were read by immunoSEQ multiplex PCR, and TCRdb kept only the in-frame ones, dropping some. The sample consists of 200,000 to 300,000 clones, roughly 86% of them appearing once. Sequenced: peripheral blood. These receptors came from a human donor in a cohort sampled during active COVID-19. Both conserved end residues are part of each CDR3. The D gene is left open where the match is weak. Clone size is shown for a subset of rows, as once, few, many or a class of expanded clone.

clone size: .
V gene: TRBV7-2
D gene: .
J gene: TRBJ1-1
CDR3 protein: CASSSHQGRTEAFF
CDR3 DNA: TGTGCCAGCAGCTCCCACCAGGGTAGGACTGAAGCTTTCTTT

clone size: .
V gene: TRBV28
D gene: TRBD1
J gene: TRBJ2-7
CDR3 protein: CASSFQDRGIYPYF
CDR3 DNA: TGTGCCAGCAGTTTCCAGGACAGGGGAATTTATCCGTACTTC

clone size: .
V gene: TRBV18
D gene: .
J gene: TRBJ1-2
CDR3 protein: CASSSWGGDYGYTF
CDR3 DNA: TGTGCCAGCTCAAGTTGGGGAGGGGACTATGGCTACACCTTC

clone size: .
V gene: TRBV11-2
D gene: TRBD1
J gene: TRBJ2-2
CDR3 protein: CASSFSDRGPSTGELFF
CDR3 DNA: TGTGCCAGCAGCTTCTCTGACAGGGGGCCTAGCACCGGGGAGCTGTTTTTT

clone size: .
V gene: TRBV2
D gene: .
J gene: TRBJ1-3
CDR3 protein: CASSEYFRGNNENTIYF
CDR3 DNA: TGTGCCAGCAGTGAATATTTTCGGGGGAATAATGAAAACACCATATATTTT

clone size: .
V gene: TRBV28
D gene: .
J gene: TRBJ2-7
CDR3 protein: CASSPTGLSGVEQYF
CDR3 DNA: TGTGCCAGCAGTCCTACCGGCCTGTCGGGGGTCGAGCAGTACTTC

clone size: .
V gene: TRBV19
D gene: TRBD1
J gene: TRBJ2-7
CDR3 protein: CASSHRDRGRFYEQYF
CDR3 DNA: TGTGCCAGTTCTCACCGGGACAGGGGGCGATTCTACGAGCAGTACTTC

clone size: .
V gene: TRBV6-6
D gene: TRBD1
J gene: TRBJ2-5
CDR3 protein: CASSRDRGQETQYF
CDR3 DNA: TGTGCCAGCAGTAGGGACAGGGGGCAAGAGACCCAGTACTTC

clone size: .
V gene: TRBV4-3
D gene: TRBD1
J gene: TRBJ2-2
CDR3 protein: CASSERSTGGFPGELFF
CDR3 DNA: TGCGCCAGCAGTGAAAGGTCGACAGGGGGTTTTCCCGGGGAGCTGTTTTTT

clone size: .
V gene: TRBV15
D gene: TRBD2
J gene: TRBJ2-4
CDR3 protein: CATSRDRGRGGIQYF
CDR3 DNA: TGTGCCACCAGCAGAGATCGTGGGAGGGGCGGCATTCAGTACTTC

clone size: few
V gene: TRBV7-2
D gene: TRBD1
J gene: TRBJ2-1
CDR3 protein: CASPPGQVSNEQFF
CDR3 DNA: TGTGCCAGCCCCCCGGGACAGGTTTCGAATGAGCAGTTCTTC

clone size: .
V gene: TRBV19
D gene: .
J gene: TRBJ1-5
CDR3 protein: CASSIEGAKVNQPQHF
CDR3 DNA: TGTGCCAGTAGTATAGAGGGGGCAAAGGTCAATCAGCCCCAGCATTTT

clone size: .
V gene: TRBV30
D gene: .
J gene: TRBJ2-7
CDR3 protein: CAWSVLDSYEQYF
CDR3 DNA: TGTGCCTGGAGTGTACTGGACAGCTACGAGCAGTACTTC

clone size: .
V gene: TRBV4-1
D gene: .
J gene: TRBJ2-7
CDR3 protein: CASSQDRSPGEQYF
CDR3 DNA: TGCGCCAGCAGCCAAGATCGGTCTCCGGGTGAGCAGTACTTC

clone size: .
V gene: TRBV6-5
D gene: .
J gene: TRBJ1-6
CDR3 protein: CASSYSPAGYNSPLHF
CDR3 DNA: TGTGCCAGCAGTTACTCGCCGGCAGGGTATAATTCACCCCTCCACTTT

clone size: .
V gene: TRBV10-3
D gene: .
J gene: TRBJ1-5
CDR3 protein: CAIKREGDQPQHF
CDR3 DNA: TGTGCCATCAAGAGGGAGGGGGATCAGCCCCAGCATTTT

clone size: .
V gene: TRBV4-2
D gene: TRBD1
J gene: TRBJ1-4
CDR3 protein: CASSQGLSDRENEKLFF
CDR3 DNA: TGTGCCAGCAGCCAAGGGCTATCGGACAGGGAAAATGAAAAACTGTTTTTT

clone size: .
V gene: TRBV5-1
D gene: .
J gene: TRBJ2-2
CDR3 protein: CASSLARALSNTGELFF
CDR3 DNA: TGCGCCAGCAGCTTGGCTCGTGCGCTGTCGAACACCGGGGAGCTGTTTTTT

clone size: .
V gene: TRBV27
D gene: TRBD2
J gene: TRBJ2-7
CDR3 protein: CASRTIRGGLSEQYF
CDR3 DNA: TGTGCCAGCAGGACAATCCGGGGGGGCCTGAGCGAGCAGTACTTC

clone size: .
V gene: TRBV27
D gene: .
J gene: TRBJ2-7
CDR3 protein: CASSLVGVDSYEQYF
CDR3 DNA: TGTGCCAGCAGTTTGGTCGGGGTAGACTCCTACGAGCAGTACTTC

clone size: .
V gene: TRBV30
D gene: .
J gene: TRBJ1-2
CDR3 protein: CAWSVTGLGYTF
CDR3 DNA: TGTGCCTGGAGTGTAACAGGGTTAGGCTACACCTTC

clone size: .
V gene: TRBV10-1
D gene: TRBD1
J gene: TRBJ2-7
CDR3 protein: CASSAGTGGKTYEQYF
CDR3 DNA: TGCGCCAGCAGTGCCGGGACAGGGGGCAAAACCTACGAGCAGTACTTC

clone size: .
V gene: TRBV6-6
D gene: .
J gene: TRBJ2-7
CDR3 protein: CASTRQAGQVSYEQYF
CDR3 DNA: TGTGCCAGCACCAGGCAAGCGGGACAGGTCTCCTACGAGCAGTACTTC

clone size: .
V gene: TRBV27
D gene: TRBD2
J gene: TRBJ2-7
CDR3 protein: CASSLDSGRTSYEQYF
CDR3 DNA: TGTGCCAGCAGTTTGGATAGCGGGAGAACCTCCTACGAGCAGTACTTC

clone size: few
V gene: TRBV6-5
D gene: TRBD2
J gene: TRBJ2-1
CDR3 protein: CATQGGGRRQFF
CDR3 DNA: TGTGCCACCCAAGGCGGCGGGAGAAGGCAGTTCTTC

clone size: .
V gene: TRBV10-3
D gene: .
J gene: TRBJ1-2
CDR3 protein: CAGGSSYGYTF
CDR3 DNA: TGTGCCGGGGGGTCATCATATGGCTACACCTTC

clone size: .
V gene: TRBV9
D gene: TRBD2
J gene: TRBJ2-3
CDR3 protein: CASSAGGGTDTQYF
CDR3 DNA: TGTGCCAGCAGCGCGGGGGGGGGCACAGATACGCAGTATTTT

clone size: .
V gene: TRBV10-2
D gene: .
J gene: TRBJ2-5
CDR3 protein: CASSAIPEAGTQYF
CDR3 DNA: TGCGCCAGCAGTGCCATCCCGGAGGCGGGGACCCAGTACTTC

clone size: .
V gene: TRBV5-8
D gene: .
J gene: TRBJ1-4
CDR3 protein: CASRNINRREKLFF
CDR3 DNA: TGTGCCAGCAGAAATATAAATCGCCGGGAAAAACTGTTTTTT

clone size: .
V gene: TRBV6-5
D gene: .
J gene: TRBJ2-7
CDR3 protein: CASSYLGTHNYEQYF
CDR3 DNA: TGTGCCAGCAGTTACCTCGGGACACATAACTACGAGCAGTACTTC

clone size: once
V gene: TRBV7-9
D gene: TRBD1
J gene: TRBJ1-1
CDR3 protein: CASSPVQGALVITEAFF
CDR3 DNA: TGTGCCAGCAGCCCTGTGCAGGGGGCGCTTGTTATCACTGAAGCTTTCTTT

clone size: .
V gene: TRBV7-9
D gene: TRBD1
J gene: TRBJ2-7
CDR3 protein: CASSSTGGDYEQYF
CDR3 DNA: TGTGCCAGCAGCTCGACAGGGGGCGACTACGAGCAGTACTTC

clone size: .
V gene: TRBV6-5
D gene: .
J gene: TRBJ2-1
CDR3 protein: CASSYSGRVDNEQFF
CDR3 DNA: TGTGCCAGCAGTTACTCGGGCAGGGTGGACAATGAGCAGTTCTTC

clone size: .
V gene: TRBV30
D gene: .
J gene: TRBJ1-2
CDR3 protein: CAFEEGYTF
CDR3 DNA: TGTGCCTTCGAAGAGGGCTACACCTTC

clone size: few
V gene: TRBV11-2
D gene: .
J gene: TRBJ1-2
CDR3 protein: CASSLGLRGYTF
CDR3 DNA: TGTGCCAGCAGCTTGGGGCTCCGGGGCTACACCTTC

clone size: .
V gene: TRBV7-2
D gene: .
J gene: TRBJ2-2
CDR3 protein: CASSSAGWNTGELFF
CDR3 DNA: TGTGCCAGCAGTTCTGCGGGATGGAACACCGGGGAGCTGTTTTTT

clone size: .
V gene: TRBV19
D gene: TRBD1
J gene: TRBJ2-2
CDR3 protein: CASSIRRGLNTGELFF
CDR3 DNA: TGTGCCAGTAGTATTCGTAGGGGGCTGAACACCGGGGAGCTGTTTTTT

clone size: .
V gene: TRBV6-2/TRBV6-3
D gene: TRBD1
J gene: TRBJ2-7
CDR3 protein: CASSSPVPGQGAHEQYF
CDR3 DNA: TGTGCCAGCAGCTCCCCCGTCCCGGGACAGGGGGCTCACGAGCAGTACTTC

clone size: .
V gene: TRBV11-2
D gene: .
J gene: TRBJ1-2
CDR3 protein: CASSWTDSNYGYTF
CDR3 DNA: TGTGCCAGCAGCTGGACAGATTCTAACTATGGCTACACCTTC

clone size: once
V gene: TRBV9
D gene: .
J gene: TRBJ1-2
CDR3 protein: CASSVGVAGGDGYTF
CDR3 DNA: TGTGCCAGCAGCGTAGGAGTGGCGGGAGGAGATGGCTACACCTTC

clone size: .
V gene: TRBV7-9
D gene: TRBD1
J gene: TRBJ2-5
CDR3 protein: CASSPSGQVHQETQYF
CDR3 DNA: TGTGCCAGCAGCCCCTCGGGACAGGTCCACCAAGAGACCCAGTACTTC

clone size: .
V gene: TRBV5-1
D gene: TRBD1
J gene: TRBJ1-6
CDR3 protein: CASSSDRGSYNSPLHF
CDR3 DNA: TGCGCCAGCAGCTCTGACAGGGGCTCCTATAATTCACCCCTCCACTTT

clone size: .
V gene: TRBV7-3
D gene: TRBD1
J gene: TRBJ2-7
CDR3 protein: CASSPGAQGIDEQYF
CDR3 DNA: TGTGCCAGCAGCCCTGGGGCACAGGGGATTGACGAGCAGTACTTC

clone size: .
V gene: TRBV2
D gene: TRBD1
J gene: TRBJ2-3
CDR3 protein: CASRVGTATDTQYF
CDR3 DNA: TGTGCCAGCAGGGTCGGGACAGCCACAGATACGCAGTATTTT

clone size: .
V gene: TRBV11-2
D gene: .
J gene: TRBJ2-7
CDR3 protein: CASSYRDGSYEQYF
CDR3 DNA: TGTGCCAGCAGTTACAGGGACGGGTCTTACGAGCAGTACTTC

clone size: .
V gene: TRBV30
D gene: .
J gene: TRBJ1-5
CDR3 protein: CAWSFRSYSNQPQHF
CDR3 DNA: TGTGCCTGGAGTTTCAGGTCCTATAGCAATCAGCCCCAGCATTTT

clone size: .
V gene: TRBV30
D gene: TRBD1
J gene: TRBJ1-1
CDR3 protein: CAWSPRQGKVNTEAFF
CDR3 DNA: TGTGCCTGGAGTCCGCGACAGGGTAAGGTGAACACTGAAGCTTTCTTT

clone size: .
V gene: TRBV28
D gene: .
J gene: TRBJ2-3
CDR3 protein: CASTKAVAWADTQYF
CDR3 DNA: TGTGCCAGCACCAAAGCTGTAGCCTGGGCAGATACGCAGTATTTT

clone size: .
V gene: TRBV7-9
D gene: .
J gene: TRBJ2-1
CDR3 protein: CASSLTSFYNEQFF
CDR3 DNA: TGTGCCAGCAGCCTGACTAGTTTCTACAATGAGCAGTTCTTC

clone size: .
V gene: TRBV7-2
D gene: TRBD1
J gene: TRBJ2-7
CDR3 protein: CASSLRRDRGLEQYF
CDR3 DNA: TGTGCCAGCAGCCTACGCCGGGACAGGGGGCTCGAGCAGTACTTC

clone size: .
V gene: TRBV3-1/TRBV3-2
D gene: .
J gene: TRBJ2-3
CDR3 protein: CASKDEGAGYLGTQYF
CDR3 DNA: TGTGCCAGCAAGGATGAGGGGGCGGGATATCTTGGTACGCAGTATTTT

clone size: .
V gene: TRBV7-2
D gene: TRBD1
J gene: TRBJ1-3
CDR3 protein: CASSSTYDRVGGNTIYF
CDR3 DNA: TGTGCCAGCAGCTCAACCTACGACAGGGTCGGCGGAAACACCATATATTTT

clone size: .
V gene: TRBV24-1
D gene: .
J gene: TRBJ1-1
CDR3 protein: CATMTTGNTEAFF
CDR3 DNA: TGTGCCACCATGACGACAGGGAACACTGAAGCTTTCTTT